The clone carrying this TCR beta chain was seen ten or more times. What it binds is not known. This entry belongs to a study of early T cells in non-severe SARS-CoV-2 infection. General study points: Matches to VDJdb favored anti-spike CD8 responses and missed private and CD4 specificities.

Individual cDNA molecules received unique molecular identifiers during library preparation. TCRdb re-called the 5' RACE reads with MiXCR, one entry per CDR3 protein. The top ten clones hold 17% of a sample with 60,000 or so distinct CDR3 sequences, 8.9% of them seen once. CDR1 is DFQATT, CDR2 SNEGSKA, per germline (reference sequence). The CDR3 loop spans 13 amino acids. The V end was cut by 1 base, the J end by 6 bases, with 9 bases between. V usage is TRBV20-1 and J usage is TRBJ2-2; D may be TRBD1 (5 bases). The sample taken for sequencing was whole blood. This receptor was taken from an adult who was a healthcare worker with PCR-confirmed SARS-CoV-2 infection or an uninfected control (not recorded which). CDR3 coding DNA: TGCAGTGCTAGAGTAAGGGGTGCCGGGGAGCTGTTTTTT. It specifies CSARVRGAGELFF.